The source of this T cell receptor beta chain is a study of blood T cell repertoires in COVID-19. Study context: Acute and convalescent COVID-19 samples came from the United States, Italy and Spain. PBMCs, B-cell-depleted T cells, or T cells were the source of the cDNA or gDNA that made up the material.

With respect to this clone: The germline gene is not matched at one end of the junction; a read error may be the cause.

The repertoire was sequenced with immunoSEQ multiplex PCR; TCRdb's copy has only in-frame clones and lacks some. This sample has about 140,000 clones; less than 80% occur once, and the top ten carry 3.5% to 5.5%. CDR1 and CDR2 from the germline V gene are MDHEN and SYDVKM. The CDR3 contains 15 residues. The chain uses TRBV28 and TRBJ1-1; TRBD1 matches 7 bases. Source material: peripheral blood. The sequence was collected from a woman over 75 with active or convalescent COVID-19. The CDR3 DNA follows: TGTGCCAGCAGTTTAGGGACGACAGGGAACGCTGAAGCTTTCTTT. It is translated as CASSLGTTGNAEAFF. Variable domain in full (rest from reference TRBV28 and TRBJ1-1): DVKVTQSSRYLVKRTGEKVFLECVQDMDHENMFWYRQDPGLGLRLIYFSYDVKMKEKGDIPEGYSVSREKKERFSLILESASTNQTSMYLCASSLGTTGNAEAFFGQGTRLTVV.